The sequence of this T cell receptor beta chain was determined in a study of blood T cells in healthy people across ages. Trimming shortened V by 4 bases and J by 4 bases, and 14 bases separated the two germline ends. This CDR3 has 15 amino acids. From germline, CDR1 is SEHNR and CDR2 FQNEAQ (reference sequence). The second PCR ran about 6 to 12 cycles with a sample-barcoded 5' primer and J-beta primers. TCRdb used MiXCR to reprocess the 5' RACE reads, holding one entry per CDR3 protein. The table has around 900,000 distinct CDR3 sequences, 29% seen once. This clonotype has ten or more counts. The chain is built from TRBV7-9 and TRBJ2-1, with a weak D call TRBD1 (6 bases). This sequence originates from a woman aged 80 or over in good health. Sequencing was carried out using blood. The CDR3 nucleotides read TGTGCCAGCAGCTCGTACAGGGCGCGATACAATGAGCAGTTCTTC. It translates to CASSSYRARYNEQFF.